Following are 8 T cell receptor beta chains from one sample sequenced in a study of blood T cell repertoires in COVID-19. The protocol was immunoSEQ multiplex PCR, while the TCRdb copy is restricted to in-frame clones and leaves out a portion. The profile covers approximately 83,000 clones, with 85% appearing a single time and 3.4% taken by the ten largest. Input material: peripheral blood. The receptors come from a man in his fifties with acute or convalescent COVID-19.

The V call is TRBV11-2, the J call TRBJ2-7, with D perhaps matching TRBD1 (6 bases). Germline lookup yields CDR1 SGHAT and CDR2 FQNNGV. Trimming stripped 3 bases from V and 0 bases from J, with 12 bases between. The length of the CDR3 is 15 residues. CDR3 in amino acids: CASSFFTGSSYEQYF. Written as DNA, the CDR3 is TGTGCCAGCAGCTTTTTTACAGGGAGCTCCTACGAGCAGTACTTC.

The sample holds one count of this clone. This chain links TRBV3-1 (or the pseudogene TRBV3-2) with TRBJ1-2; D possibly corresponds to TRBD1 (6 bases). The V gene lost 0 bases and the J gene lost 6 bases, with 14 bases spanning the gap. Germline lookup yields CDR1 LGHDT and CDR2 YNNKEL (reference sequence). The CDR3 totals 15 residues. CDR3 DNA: TGTGCCAGCAGCCAAGAGGTGGGGGCGCGGGATGGCTACACCTTC. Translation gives CASSQEVGARDGYTF.

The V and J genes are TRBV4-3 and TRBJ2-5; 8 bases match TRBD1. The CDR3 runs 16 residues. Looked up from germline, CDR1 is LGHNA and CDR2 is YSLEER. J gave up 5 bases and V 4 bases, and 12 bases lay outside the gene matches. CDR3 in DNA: TGCGCCAGCAGCCGGCGTCTCCAGGGGGCAGGGGAGACCCAGTACTTC. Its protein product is CASSRRLQGAGETQYF.

For the CDR3, the DNA is TGCGCCAGCAGCGCTACCCTCGGCGGGGGGGTGGGTGAGCAGTTCTTC. Amino acid sequence: CASSATLGGGVGEQFF. This rearrangement joins TRBV4-1 to TRBJ2-1; the match to TRBD2 covers 9 bases. Germline lookup yields CDR1 MGHRA and CDR2 YSYEKL. The CDR3 loop spans 16 amino acids. V was pared by 5 bases and J by 9 bases, with 14 bases of the junction left unmatched.

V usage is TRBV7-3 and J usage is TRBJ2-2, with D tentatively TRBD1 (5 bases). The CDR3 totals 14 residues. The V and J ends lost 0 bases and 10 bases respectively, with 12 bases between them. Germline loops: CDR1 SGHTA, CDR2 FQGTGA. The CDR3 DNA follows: TGTGCCAGCAGCTTAACGGGCGACAGTCTGGAGCTGTTTTTT. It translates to CASSLTGDSLELFF. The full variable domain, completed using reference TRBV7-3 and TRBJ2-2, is GAGVSQTPSNKVTEKGKYVELRCDPISGHTALYWYRQSLGQGPEFLIYFQGTGAADDSGLPNDRFFAVRPEGSVSTLKIQRTERGDSAVYLCASSLTGDSLELFFGEGSRLTVL.

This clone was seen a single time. CDR3 sequence: CASSSAPGGEVEAFF. The CDR3 nucleotides read TGTGCCAGCAGCTCCGCTCCAGGGGGCGAAGTTGAAGCTTTCTTT. V gene TRBV5-4 combines with J gene TRBJ1-1, with 8 bases fitting TRBD1. The CDR3 spans 15 residues. With V trimmed by 3 bases and J by 7 bases, 11 bases remained unmatched. Germline assignment: CDR1 SGHNT and CDR2 YYREEE (reference sequence). Together with reference TRBV5-4 and TRBJ1-1, the CDR3 gives the full variable domain: ETGVTQSPTHLIKTRGQQVTLRCSSQSGHNTVSWYQQALGQGPQFIFQYYREEENGRGNFPPRFSGLQFPNYSSELNVNALELDDSALYLCASSSAPGGEVEAFFGQGTRLTVV.

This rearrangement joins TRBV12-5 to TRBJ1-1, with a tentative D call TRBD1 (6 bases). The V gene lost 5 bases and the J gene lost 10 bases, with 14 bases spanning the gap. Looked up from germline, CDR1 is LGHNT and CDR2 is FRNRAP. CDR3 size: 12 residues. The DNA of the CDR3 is TGTGCTAGTGGTCAACCTCAGGGGAGAGCTTTCTTT. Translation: CASGQPQGRAFF.

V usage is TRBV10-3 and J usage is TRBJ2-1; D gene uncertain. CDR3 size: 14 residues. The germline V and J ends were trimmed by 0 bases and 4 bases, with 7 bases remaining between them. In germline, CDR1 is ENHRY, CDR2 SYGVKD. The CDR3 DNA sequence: TGTGCCATCAGTGAGTCAACGGTGTACAATGAGCAGTTCTTC. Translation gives CAISESTVYNEQFF.